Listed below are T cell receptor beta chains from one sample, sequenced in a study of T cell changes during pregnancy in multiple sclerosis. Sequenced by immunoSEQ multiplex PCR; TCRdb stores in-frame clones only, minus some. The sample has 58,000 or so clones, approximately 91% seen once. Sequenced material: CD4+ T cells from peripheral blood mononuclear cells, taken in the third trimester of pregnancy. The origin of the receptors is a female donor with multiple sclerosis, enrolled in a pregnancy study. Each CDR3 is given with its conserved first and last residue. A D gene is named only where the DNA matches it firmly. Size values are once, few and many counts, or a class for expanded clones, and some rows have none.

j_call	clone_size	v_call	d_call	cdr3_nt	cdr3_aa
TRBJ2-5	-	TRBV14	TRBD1	TGTGCCAGCAGTTACGACAGGGGGCGCCGAGAGACCCAGTACTTC	CASSYDRGRRETQYF
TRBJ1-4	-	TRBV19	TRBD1	TGTGCCAGAACAGGGGGCAGGGGACGGGAAAAACTGTTTTTT	CARTGGRGREKLFF
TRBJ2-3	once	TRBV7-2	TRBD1	TGTGCCAGCAGCTGGACAGGGGGCACAGATACGCAGTATTTT	CASSWTGGTDTQYF
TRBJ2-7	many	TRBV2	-	TGTGCCAGCAGTGAGGGACTGACAGGGTACGAGCAGTACTTC	CASSEGLTGYEQYF
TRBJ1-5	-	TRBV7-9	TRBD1	TGTGCCAGCAGCGGGGACAGGGTTCAGCCCCAGCATTTT	CASSGDRVQPQHF
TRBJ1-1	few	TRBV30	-	TGTGCCTGGAGTATACAGGGTTTGGCTTTCTTT	CAWSIQGLAFF
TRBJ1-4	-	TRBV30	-	TGTGCCGCGCAGGGGATAACTAATGAAAAACTGTTTTTT	CAAQGITNEKLFF
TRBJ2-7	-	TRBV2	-	TGTGCCATCCAAATGTCAGGGATTGAAGGTGGCGAGCAGTACTTC	CAIQMSGIEGGEQYF
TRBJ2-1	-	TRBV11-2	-	TGTGCCAGCACCGAGTCAAGGGGCTCCTACAATGAGCAGTTCTTC	CASTESRGSYNEQFF
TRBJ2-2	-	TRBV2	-	TGTGCCAGCAGTGCTCTAGCTGGGGAGCTGTTTTTT	CASSALAGELFF
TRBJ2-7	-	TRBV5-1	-	TGCGCCAGCAGCTCTGTAGCGGACCCCTCCTACGAGCAGTACTTC	CASSSVADPSYEQYF
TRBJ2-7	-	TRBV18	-	TGTGCCAGCTCACGTGAGGTCGCCTACGAGCAGTACTTC	CASSREVAYEQYF
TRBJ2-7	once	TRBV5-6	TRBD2	TGTGCCAGCAGCTTGCCTCGCGGGAGTGTCGAAAACGAGCAGTACTTC	CASSLPRGSVENEQYF